This entry is about one T cell receptor (beta chain). Antigen: not known. The sample belongs to a study of beta chain features in type 1 diabetes. Every donor had blood drawn once into heparin, approximately 110 mL on average. Deletions cut 7 bases from V and 5 bases from J, with 10 bases between. This CDR3 region has 11 residues. Looked up from germline, CDR1 is SQVTM and CDR2 is ANQGSEA. Expressed TCRB transcripts were sequenced after all isolated RNA was converted to cDNA. Some clones are missing from TCRdb's copy, which holds only in-frame ones; the method was immunoSEQ multiplex PCR. Seen here are 400,000 to 450,000 clones, roughly 14% observed once, and the top ten hold around 0.039%. Study-wide points: The naive, central memory and Treg TCRB repertoires showed an apparent similarity that was greater among patients than among healthy donors.

The chain recombines TRBV29-1 with TRBJ2-3; D possibly uses TRBD1 or TRBD2 (5 bases each). The receptor's source is a man younger than 40 in good health. The sample consisted of naive CD4+ T cells from blood. The CDR3 loop reads CSGGELDTQYF. CDR3 nucleotides: TGCAGCGGAGGGGAGCTAGATACGCAGTATTTT.